This T cell receptor beta chain was identified in a study of a mutant IDH1 vaccine in newly diagnosed glioma. Study details: Former treatment meant radiotherapy, temozolomide, or both; the majority had gotten both.

Time point reported: week 47, end of study. Each vaccine dose was 300 ug of mutant IDH1 20-mer peptide, with topical imiquimod. The CDR3 has 12 residues. Looked up from germline, CDR1 is MNHNY and CDR2 is SVGAGI (reference sequence). The V end was cut by 6 bases, the J end by 2 bases, with 5 bases between. Profiling relied on immunoSEQ multiplex PCR, and the TCRdb table lists in-frame clones only, not all of them. The sample yields approximately 80,000 clones, 75% to 90% seen once. A word on this clone: Its antigen is unidentified.

The J gene is TRBJ1-3, the V gene TRBV6-6; D unclear. The clonotype comes from a man aged 40-55 years with glioma. The sample consisted of PBMCs, taken from a glioma patient whose treatment included an IDH1 peptide vaccine. This CDR3 is CASSGAGNTIYF. CDR3 DNA sequence: TGTGCCAGCAGCGGGGCTGGAAACACCATATATTTT.